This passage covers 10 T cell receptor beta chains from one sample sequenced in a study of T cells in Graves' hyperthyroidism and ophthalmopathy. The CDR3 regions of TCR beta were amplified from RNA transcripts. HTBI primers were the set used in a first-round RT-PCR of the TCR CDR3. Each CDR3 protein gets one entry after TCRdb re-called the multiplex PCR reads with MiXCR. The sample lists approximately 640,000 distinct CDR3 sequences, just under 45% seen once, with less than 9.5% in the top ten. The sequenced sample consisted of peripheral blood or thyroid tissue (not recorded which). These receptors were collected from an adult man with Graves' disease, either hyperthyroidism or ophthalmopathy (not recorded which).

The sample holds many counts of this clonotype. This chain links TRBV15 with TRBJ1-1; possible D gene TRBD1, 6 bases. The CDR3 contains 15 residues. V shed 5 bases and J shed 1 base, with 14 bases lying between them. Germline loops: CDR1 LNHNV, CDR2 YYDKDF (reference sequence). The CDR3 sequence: CATSARTAQNTEAFF. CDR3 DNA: TGTGCCACCAGCGCCCGGACAGCACAGAACACTGAAGCTTTCTTT. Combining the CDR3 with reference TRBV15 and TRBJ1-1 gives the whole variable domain DAMVIQNPRYQVTQFGKPVTLSCSQTLNHNVMYWYQQKSSQAPKLLFHYYDKDFNNEADTPDNFQSRRPNTSFCFLDIRSPGLGDTAMYLCATSARTAQNTEAFFGQGTRLTVV.

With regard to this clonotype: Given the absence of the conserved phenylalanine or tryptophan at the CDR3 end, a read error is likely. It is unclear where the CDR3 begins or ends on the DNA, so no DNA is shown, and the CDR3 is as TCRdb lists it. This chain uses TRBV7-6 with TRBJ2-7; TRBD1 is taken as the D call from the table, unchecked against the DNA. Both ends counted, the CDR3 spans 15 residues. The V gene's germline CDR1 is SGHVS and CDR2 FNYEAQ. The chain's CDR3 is CASSQDRGPPTSSTS.

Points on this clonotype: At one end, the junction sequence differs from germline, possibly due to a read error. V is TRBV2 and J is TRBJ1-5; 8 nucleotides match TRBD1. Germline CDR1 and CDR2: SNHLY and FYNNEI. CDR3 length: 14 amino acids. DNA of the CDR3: TGTGCCAGCTGTGAAGGTCAGGGGGCTCAGCCCCAGCATTTT. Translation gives CASCEGQGAQPQHF.

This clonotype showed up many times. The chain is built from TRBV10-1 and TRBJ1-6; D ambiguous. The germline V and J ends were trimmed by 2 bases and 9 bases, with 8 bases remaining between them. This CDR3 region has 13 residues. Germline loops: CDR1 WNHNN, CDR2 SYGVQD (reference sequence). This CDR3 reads CASSESPGSPLHF. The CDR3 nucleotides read TGCGCCAGCAGTGAGAGCCCAGGTTCACCCCTCCACTTT.

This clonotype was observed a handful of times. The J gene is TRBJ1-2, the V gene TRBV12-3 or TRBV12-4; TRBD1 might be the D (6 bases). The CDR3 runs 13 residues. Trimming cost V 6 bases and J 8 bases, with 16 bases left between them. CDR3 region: CASSSTRGVGYTF. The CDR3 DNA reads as TGTGCCAGCAGCTCGACAAGGGGGGTCGGCTACACCTTC.

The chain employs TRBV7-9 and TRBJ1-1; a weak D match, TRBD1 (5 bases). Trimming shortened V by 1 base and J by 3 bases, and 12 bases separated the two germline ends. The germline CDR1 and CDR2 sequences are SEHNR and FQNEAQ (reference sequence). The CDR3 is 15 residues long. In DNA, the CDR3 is TGTGCCAGCAGCTTAGAGGCCGGGACCTACACTGAAGCTTTCTTT. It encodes CASSLEAGTYTEAFF.

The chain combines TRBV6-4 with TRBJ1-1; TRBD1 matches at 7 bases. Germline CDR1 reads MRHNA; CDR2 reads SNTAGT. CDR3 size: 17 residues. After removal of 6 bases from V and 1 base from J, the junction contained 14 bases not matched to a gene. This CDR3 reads CASSQGQVTSRNTEAFF. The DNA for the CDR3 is TGTGCCAGCAGCCAAGGACAGGTCACGTCCCGGAACACTGAAGCTTTCTTT.

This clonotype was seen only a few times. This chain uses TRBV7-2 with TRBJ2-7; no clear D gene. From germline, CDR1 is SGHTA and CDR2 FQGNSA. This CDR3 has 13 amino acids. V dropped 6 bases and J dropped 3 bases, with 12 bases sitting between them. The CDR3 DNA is TGTGCCAGCAGTGAACTGGACCTCTACGAGCAGTACTTC. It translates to CASSELDLYEQYF.

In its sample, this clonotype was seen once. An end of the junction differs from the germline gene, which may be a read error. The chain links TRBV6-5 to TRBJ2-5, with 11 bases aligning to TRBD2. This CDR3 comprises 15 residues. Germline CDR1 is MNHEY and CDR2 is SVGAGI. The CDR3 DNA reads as TGTGCCATCAGTTACCTAGCGGGAGGTCAGGAGACCCAGTACTTC. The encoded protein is CAISYLAGGQETQYF.

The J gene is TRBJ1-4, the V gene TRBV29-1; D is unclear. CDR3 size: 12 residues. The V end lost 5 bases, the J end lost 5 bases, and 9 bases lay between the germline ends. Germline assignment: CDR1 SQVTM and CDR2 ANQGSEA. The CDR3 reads CSVKSGNEKLFF. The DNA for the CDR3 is TGCAGCGTTAAGTCCGGCAATGAAAAACTGTTTTTT.